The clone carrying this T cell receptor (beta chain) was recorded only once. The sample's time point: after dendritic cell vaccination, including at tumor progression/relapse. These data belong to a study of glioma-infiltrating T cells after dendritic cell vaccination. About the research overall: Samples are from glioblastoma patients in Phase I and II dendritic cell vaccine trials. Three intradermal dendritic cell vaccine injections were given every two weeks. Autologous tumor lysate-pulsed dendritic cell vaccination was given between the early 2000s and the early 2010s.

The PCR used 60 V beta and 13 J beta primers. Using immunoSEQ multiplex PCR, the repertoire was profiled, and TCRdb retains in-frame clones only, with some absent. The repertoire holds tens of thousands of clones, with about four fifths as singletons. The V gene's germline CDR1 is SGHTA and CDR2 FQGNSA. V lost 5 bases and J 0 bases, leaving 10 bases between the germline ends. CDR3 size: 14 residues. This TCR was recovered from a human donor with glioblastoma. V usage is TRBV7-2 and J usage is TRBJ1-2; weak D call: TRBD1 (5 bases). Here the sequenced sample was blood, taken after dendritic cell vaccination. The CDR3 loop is CASSPQGSNYGYTF. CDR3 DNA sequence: TGTGCCAGCAGCCCCCAGGGATCTAACTATGGCTACACCTTC.